Sequencing of this T cell receptor (beta chain) was carried out in a study of blood T cell repertoires in COVID-19. Study-wide context: Researchers got acute and convalescent COVID-19 samples from the United States, Italy and Spain.

Assay used: immunoSEQ multiplex PCR; TCRdb lists only in-frame clones, some missing. The sample consists of 100,000 to 150,000 clones, approximately 80% of them appearing once. The CDR3 sequence is 12 residues long. CDR1 is SGHTA and CDR2 is FQGNSA in the germline V gene. Deletions cut 5 bases from V and 13 bases from J, with 17 bases between. The chain combines TRBV7-2 with TRBJ2-5; D is perhaps TRBD1 (6 bases). The TCR comes from a man in his forties with active or convalescent COVID-19. The sequenced sample consisted of peripheral blood. As DNA, the CDR3 is TGTGCCAGCAGCGTATCCGGGGACACCTCGTACTTC. It is translated as CASSVSGDTSYF. Full variable domain (rest looked up from reference TRBV7-2 and TRBJ2-5): GAGVSQSPSNKVTEKGKDVELRCDPISGHTALYWYRQSLGQGLEFLIYFQGNSAPDKSGLPSDRFSAERTGGSVSTLTIQRTQQEDSAVYLCASSVSGDTSYFGPGTRLLVL.